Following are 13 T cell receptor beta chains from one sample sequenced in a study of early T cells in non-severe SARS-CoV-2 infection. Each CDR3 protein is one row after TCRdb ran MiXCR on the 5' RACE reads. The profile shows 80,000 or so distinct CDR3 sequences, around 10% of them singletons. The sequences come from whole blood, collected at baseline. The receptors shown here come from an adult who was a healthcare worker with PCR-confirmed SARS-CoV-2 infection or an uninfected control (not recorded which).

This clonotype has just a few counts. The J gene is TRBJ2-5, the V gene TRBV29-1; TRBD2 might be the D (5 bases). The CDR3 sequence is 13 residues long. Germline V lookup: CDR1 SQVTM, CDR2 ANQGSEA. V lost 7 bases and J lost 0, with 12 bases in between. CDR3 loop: CSGDTGNQETQYF. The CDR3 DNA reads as TGCAGCGGCGATACCGGGAACCAAGAGACCCAGTACTTC.

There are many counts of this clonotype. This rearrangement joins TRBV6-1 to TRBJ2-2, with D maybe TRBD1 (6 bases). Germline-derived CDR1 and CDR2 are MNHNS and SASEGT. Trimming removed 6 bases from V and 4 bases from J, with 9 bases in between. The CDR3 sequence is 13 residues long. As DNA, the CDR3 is TGTGCCAGCAGGAACAGGGTCACCGGGGAGCTGTTTTTT. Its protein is CASRNRVTGELFF.

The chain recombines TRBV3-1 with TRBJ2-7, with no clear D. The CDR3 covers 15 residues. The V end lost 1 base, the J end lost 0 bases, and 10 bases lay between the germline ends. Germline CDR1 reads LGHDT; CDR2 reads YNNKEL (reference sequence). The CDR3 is CASSQVVGFSYEQYF. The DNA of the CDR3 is TGTGCCAGCAGCCAAGTGGTGGGGTTCTCCTACGAGCAGTACTTC.

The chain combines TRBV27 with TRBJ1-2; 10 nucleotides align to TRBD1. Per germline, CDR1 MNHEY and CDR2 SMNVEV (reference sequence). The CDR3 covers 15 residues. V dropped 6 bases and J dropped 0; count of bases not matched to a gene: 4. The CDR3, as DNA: TGTGCCAGCAGCAGACAGGGGGCACCTAACTATGGCTACACCTTC. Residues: CASSRQGAPNYGYTF.

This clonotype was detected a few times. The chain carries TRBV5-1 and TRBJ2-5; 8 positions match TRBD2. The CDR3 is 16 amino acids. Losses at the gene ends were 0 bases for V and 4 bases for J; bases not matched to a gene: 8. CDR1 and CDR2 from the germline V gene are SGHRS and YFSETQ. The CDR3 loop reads CASSLAGGGLLETQYF. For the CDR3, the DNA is TGCGCCAGCAGCTTGGCAGGCGGGGGGTTACTAGAGACCCAGTACTTC.

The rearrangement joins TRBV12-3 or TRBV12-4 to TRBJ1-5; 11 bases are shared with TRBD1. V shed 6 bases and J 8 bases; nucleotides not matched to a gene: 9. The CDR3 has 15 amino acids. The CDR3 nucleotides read TGTGCCAGCAGGACCGGGACAGGGGGTCGGGAGCCCCAGCATTTT. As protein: CASRTGTGGREPQHF.

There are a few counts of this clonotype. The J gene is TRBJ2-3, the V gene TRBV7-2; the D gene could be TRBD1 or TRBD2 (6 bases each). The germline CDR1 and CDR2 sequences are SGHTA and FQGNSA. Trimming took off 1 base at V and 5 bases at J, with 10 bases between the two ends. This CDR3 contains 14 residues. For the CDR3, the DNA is TGTGCCAGCAGCTTAGGGGGGGCCATAGATACGCAGTATTTT. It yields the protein CASSLGGAIDTQYF.

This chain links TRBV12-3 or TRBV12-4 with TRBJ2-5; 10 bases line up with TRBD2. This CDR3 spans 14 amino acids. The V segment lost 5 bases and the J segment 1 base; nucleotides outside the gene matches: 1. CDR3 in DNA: TGTGCCAGCAGTCGGACTAGCGGCCAAGAGACCCAGTACTTC. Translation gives CASSRTSGQETQYF.

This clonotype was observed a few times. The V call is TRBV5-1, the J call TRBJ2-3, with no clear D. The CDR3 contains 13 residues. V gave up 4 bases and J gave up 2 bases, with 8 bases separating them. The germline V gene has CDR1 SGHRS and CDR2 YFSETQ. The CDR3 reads CASSDSPTDTQYF. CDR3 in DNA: TGCGCCAGCAGCGATTCCCCCACAGATACGCAGTATTTT. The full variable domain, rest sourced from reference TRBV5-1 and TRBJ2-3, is KAGVTQTPRYLIKTRGQQVTLSCSPISGHRSVSWYQQTPGQGLQFLFEYFSETQRNKGNFPGRFSGRQFSNSRSEMNVSTLELGDSALYLCASSDSPTDTQYFGPGTRLTVL.

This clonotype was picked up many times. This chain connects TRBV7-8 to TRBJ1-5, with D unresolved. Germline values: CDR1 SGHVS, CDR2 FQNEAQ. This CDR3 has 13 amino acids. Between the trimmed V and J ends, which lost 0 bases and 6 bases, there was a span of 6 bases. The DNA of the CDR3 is TGTGCCAGCAGCTTAGCCGGGATTCAGCCCCAGCATTTT. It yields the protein CASSLAGIQPQHF.

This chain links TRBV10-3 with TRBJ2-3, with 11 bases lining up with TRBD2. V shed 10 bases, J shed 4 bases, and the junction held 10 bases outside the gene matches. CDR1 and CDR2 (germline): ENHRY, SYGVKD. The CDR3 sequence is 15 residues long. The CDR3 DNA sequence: TGTGCCAGCCGCTCTATAGCGGGGGGGGCAGATACGCAGTATTTT. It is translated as CASRSIAGGADTQYF.

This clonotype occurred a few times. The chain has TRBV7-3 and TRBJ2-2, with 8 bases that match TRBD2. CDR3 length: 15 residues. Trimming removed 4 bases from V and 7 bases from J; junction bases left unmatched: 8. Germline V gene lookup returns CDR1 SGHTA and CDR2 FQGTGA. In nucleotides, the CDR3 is TGTGCCAGCAGCTCCCTTAAGCGGGGGCACGGGGAGCTGTTTTTT. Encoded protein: CASSSLKRGHGELFF.

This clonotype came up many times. The CDR3, as DNA: TGTGCCAGCAGTTGGACAGCTAACACTGAAGCTTTCTTT. Protein: CASSWTANTEAFF. The chain uses TRBV6-2 or TRBV6-3 and TRBJ1-1; the D gene is possibly TRBD1 (6 bases). Germline V lookup: CDR1 MNHEY, CDR2 SVGEGT. The CDR3 is 13 amino acids. The germline V and J ends were trimmed by 4 bases and 2 bases, with 8 bases remaining between them.